This T cell receptor (beta chain) was captured in a study of regulatory T cells in long-lasting Graves disease. To make TCR beta libraries, researchers used iRepertoire HTBI primers and Arm-PCR of CDR3 regions. TCRdb used MiXCR to reprocess the multiplex PCR reads, holding one entry per CDR3 protein. The sample has a few hundred thousand distinct CDR3 sequences, about an eighth seen once; the top ten hold over 15%. Whole-study results and caveats: It is possible that accuracy was reduced by the small size of the sample. Whereas approximately 950 public clonotypes were shared by new patients, persistent patients shared more, at 2,741.

The time point is: newly diagnosed GD, antithyroid drugs for less than 3 months. Construction of the TCR library relied on RNA isolated from PBMCs. Germline CDR1 SGHNT, CDR2 YENEEA. The V end was cut by 5 bases, the J end by 2 bases, with 15 bases between. CDR3 size: 16 residues. Remarks on this clonotype: Its antigen is unidentified.

These sequences were also reported in another study, on T cells in Graves' hyperthyroidism and ophthalmopathy. That paper states: Each diagnosis drew on symptoms, thyroxine, TRAb, thyroid ultrasound and orbital computed tomography findings. HTBI primers were used for first-round RT-PCR of the TCR CDR3.

This receptor was identified in a woman between 18 and 29 years old with Graves disease. The sample consisted of peripheral blood mononuclear cells (PBMCs), taken at new diagnosis, from a patient treated with antithyroid drugs. The rearrangement uses TRBV11-3 and TRBJ2-2, with D maybe TRBD2 (5 bases). CDR3 DNA sequence: TGTGCCAGCAGCCGCGGCGAGGGCTTAAACACCGGGGAGCTGTTTTTT. It is translated as CASSRGEGLNTGELFF.